Listed below are T cell receptor beta chains from one sample, sequenced in a study of vaccination and CD4 T cells after COVID-19. These TCRs' antigens remain unknown. TCRdb re-derived calls from the PCR reads in MiXCR, one entry per CDR3 protein. The profile covers approximately 20,000 distinct CDR3 sequences, with under 65% appearing a single time and 8% to 10% taken by the ten largest. Specimen: CD4+ T cells from blood, cultured in vitro. All receptors derive from a human donor who had recovered from COVID-19. The CDR3 runs from the conserved cysteine through the conserved F or W. The order of the fields is D gene, J gene, V gene, clone size, CDR3 protein, CDR3 DNA. The D gene is left open where the match is weak. Clone size is stated in some rows and not others, as once, few, many or a class when expanded.

d_gene: NA
j_gene: TRBJ2-7
v_gene: TRBV6-4
abundance: NA
CDR3aa: CAIFWREHPYEQYF
CDR3nt: TGTGCCATCTTTTGGAGGGAGCACCCCTACGAGCAGTACTTC

d_gene: NA
j_gene: TRBJ2-1
v_gene: TRBV24-1
abundance: few
CDR3aa: CATSRLDEQFF
CDR3nt: TGTGCCACCAGTAGGTTGGATGAGCAGTTCTTC

d_gene: NA
j_gene: TRBJ1-6
v_gene: TRBV7-9
abundance: NA
CDR3aa: CASSRDGTHNSPLHF
CDR3nt: TGTGCCAGCAGCCGGGACGGAACGCATAATTCACCCCTCCACTTT

d_gene: NA
j_gene: TRBJ1-6
v_gene: TRBV29-1
abundance: few
CDR3aa: CSVAVGNSPLHF
CDR3nt: TGCAGCGTTGCGGTGGGTAATTCACCCCTCCACTTT

d_gene: TRBD2
j_gene: TRBJ2-5
v_gene: TRBV11-3
abundance: NA
CDR3aa: CASSPPSTGTSYETQYF
CDR3nt: TGTGCCAGCAGCCCACCATCAACCGGGACTAGTTATGAGACCCAGTACTTC

d_gene: TRBD1
j_gene: TRBJ1-4
v_gene: TRBV4-3
abundance: NA
CDR3aa: CASSQDGTGRGEKLFF
CDR3nt: TGCGCCAGCAGCCAAGATGGGACAGGGCGAGGAGAAAAACTGTTTTTT

d_gene: TRBD1
j_gene: TRBJ1-2
v_gene: TRBV6-5
abundance: NA
CDR3aa: CASSYVSSGQGARDYTF
CDR3nt: TGTGCCAGCAGTTACGTGTCCTCGGGACAGGGGGCTCGTGACTACACCTTC

d_gene: NA
j_gene: TRBJ2-1
v_gene: TRBV6-5
abundance: once
CDR3aa: CASSYSRAGNEQFF
CDR3nt: TGTGCCAGCAGTTACTCCCGGGCCGGCAATGAGCAGTTCTTC

d_gene: TRBD1
j_gene: TRBJ2-7
v_gene: TRBV6-2/TRBV6-3
abundance: few
CDR3aa: CASKRQGEPSYEQYF
CDR3nt: TGTGCCAGCAAGAGACAGGGGGAGCCTTCCTACGAGCAGTACTTC

d_gene: TRBD2
j_gene: TRBJ2-7
v_gene: TRBV10-3
abundance: few
CDR3aa: CAISEAIGGGQYF
CDR3nt: TGTGCCATCAGTGAGGCGATCGGCGGGGGGCAGTACTTC

d_gene: NA
j_gene: TRBJ2-2
v_gene: TRBV7-3
abundance: few
CDR3aa: CASRQGALANTGELFF
CDR3nt: TGTGCCAGCAGACAAGGGGCGCTTGCTAACACCGGGGAGCTGTTTTTT

d_gene: NA
j_gene: TRBJ1-2
v_gene: TRBV6-5
abundance: NA
CDR3aa: CASSYQASYGYTF
CDR3nt: TGTGCCAGCAGTTATCAAGCTAGCTATGGCTACACCTTC

d_gene: NA
j_gene: TRBJ2-2
v_gene: TRBV6-4
abundance: NA
CDR3aa: CASSDWADTGELFF
CDR3nt: TGTGCCAGCAGTGACTGGGCGGACACCGGGGAGCTGTTTTTT

d_gene: NA
j_gene: TRBJ2-7
v_gene: TRBV6-2/TRBV6-3
abundance: few
CDR3aa: CASSPTVLREQYF
CDR3nt: TGTGCCAGCAGTCCGACAGTCCTCCGGGAGCAGTACTTC

d_gene: NA
j_gene: TRBJ2-7
v_gene: TRBV30
abundance: NA
CDR3aa: CAWSKTSYANEQYF
CDR3nt: TGTGCCTGGAGTAAGACTTCTTATGCCAACGAGCAGTACTTC

d_gene: NA
j_gene: TRBJ2-7
v_gene: TRBV3-1
abundance: NA
CDR3aa: CASSRTRTESYEQYF
CDR3nt: TGTGCCAGCAGCCGCACTCGCACGGAGTCCTACGAGCAGTACTTC

d_gene: NA
j_gene: TRBJ2-7
v_gene: TRBV24-1
abundance: NA
CDR3aa: CATSGTSAYEQYF
CDR3nt: TGTGCCACCAGTGGCACCTCGGCGTACGAGCAGTACTTC

d_gene: TRBD2
j_gene: TRBJ2-1
v_gene: TRBV20-1
abundance: NA
CDR3aa: CSASMSGRRSYNEQFF
CDR3nt: TGCAGTGCTAGTATGAGCGGGAGGAGGTCCTACAATGAGCAGTTCTTC

d_gene: NA
j_gene: TRBJ2-7
v_gene: TRBV6-2/TRBV6-3
abundance: NA
CDR3aa: CASSYGQFYEQYF
CDR3nt: TGTGCCAGCAGTTACGGACAGTTCTACGAGCAGTACTTC

d_gene: NA
j_gene: TRBJ2-3
v_gene: TRBV20-1
abundance: NA
CDR3aa: CSARNRVVGTDTQYF
CDR3nt: TGCAGTGCTAGGAACAGGGTAGTCGGCACAGATACGCAGTATTTT

d_gene: NA
j_gene: TRBJ1-1
v_gene: TRBV19
abundance: few
CDR3aa: CASSIDRGNTEAFF
CDR3nt: TGTGCCAGTAGTATAGACAGGGGTAACACTGAAGCTTTCTTT

d_gene: NA
j_gene: TRBJ2-1
v_gene: TRBV6-5
abundance: NA
CDR3aa: CASSYSRGQGQFF
CDR3nt: TGTGCCAGCAGTTACTCGAGGGGTCAAGGGCAGTTCTTC

d_gene: NA
j_gene: TRBJ1-1
v_gene: TRBV18
abundance: NA
CDR3aa: CASSPSDSPASEAFF
CDR3nt: TGTGCCAGCTCACCTTCGGATTCCCCCGCCTCTGAAGCTTTCTTT

d_gene: TRBD2
j_gene: TRBJ2-5
v_gene: TRBV5-1
abundance: once
CDR3aa: CASSSTSGGGETQYF
CDR3nt: TGCGCCAGCAGCTCGACTAGCGGGGGCGGAGAGACCCAGTACTTC